This T cell receptor beta chain appears in the sequencing data of a study of blood T cells in healthy people across ages. V was shortened by 5 bases and J by 1 base, with 11 bases between the two germline ends. The germline V gene has CDR1 SNHLY and CDR2 FYNNEI. CDR3 length: 14 amino acids. For the second PCR, which ran for about 6 to 11 cycles, a sample-barcoded 5' primer and a J-beta primer mix were used. TCRdb re-derived calls from the 5' RACE reads in MiXCR, one entry per CDR3 protein. The sample carries more than 650,000 distinct CDR3 sequences, around 25% recorded once. As regards this clonotype: The conserved phenylalanine or tryptophan normally closing the CDR3 is absent here, so this likely arose from a read error.

The same sample was also used in a study of T cells of mothers and their children. That paper states: Added by the second PCR's M1S primer were sample barcodes and 2-4 random nucleotides. Regardless of relatedness, pairs show thymic selection shaping TCR recombination output in a similar manner. Related mother-child pairs showed slightly, non-significantly higher overlap than unrelated pairs.

This clonotype originated in a boy between 10 and 17 years old in good health. The chain has TRBV2 and TRBJ1-1; D not certain. The sample was blood. CDR3 bases: TGTGCCAGCAGTTTTACGGGAGGGAACACTGAAGCTTTCCTT. As protein: CASSFTGGNTEAFL.